The clone carrying this T cell receptor beta chain was seen at least ten times. Its antigen is not identified. MiXCR, run by TCRdb on the 5' RACE reads, gives a single entry per CDR3 protein. The sample yields about 220,000 distinct CDR3 sequences, roughly 10% seen once. The data are from a study of CD8 T cells in ankylosing spondylitis. General observations from the study: Past studies reported some motif variants in reactive arthritis synovial fluid and blood.

The ends lost 6 bases at V and 0 bases at J; junction bases unmatched: 7. This CDR3 contains 15 residues. The germline V gene has CDR1 MGHDK and CDR2 SYGVNS. The sample was blood, either unsorted or a sorted T cell fraction (not recorded which). The chain joins TRBV25-1 to TRBJ2-7, with 8 bases lining up with TRBD1. This receptor was taken from a male donor with ankylosing spondylitis or in good health (not recorded which). The CDR3 DNA reads as TGTGCCAGCAGCGAACCCACAGGGGGCTCCTACGAGCAGTACTTC. It encodes CASSEPTGGSYEQYF.